The rows below give T cell receptor beta chains drawn from one sample of a study of graft-versus-host responses after intestinal transplantation. The table came from immunoSEQ multiplex PCR; TCRdb's copy has only in-frame clones and leaves some out. Of 6,500 to 9,000 clones in the sample, nearly 95% were seen once. Specimen: PBMCs, collected 11 days after intestinal transplantation. These receptors came from a human patient who received an intestinal transplant, so some T cells may come from the graft donor. Each CDR3 is given with its conserved first and last residue. A D gene is named only where the DNA matches it firmly. Clone size is stated in some rows and not others, as once, few, many or a class when expanded.

>-|TRBV7-8|-|TRBJ1-4
CASSLSGSGGSTNEKLFF
TGTGCCAGCAGCTTAAGTGGTTCAGGTGGCTCTACTAATGAAAAACTGTTTTTT
>TRBD2|TRBV7-6|-|TRBJ2-1
CASSLSSGRVDEQFF
TGTGCCAGCAGCTTATCGAGCGGGAGGGTCGATGAGCAGTTCTTC
>TRBD1|TRBV7-9|-|TRBJ2-3
CASSAGGRFSASSTDTQYF
TGTGCCAGCAGCGCAGGGGGTCGCTTTAGCGCCTCTAGCACAGATACGCAGTATTTT
>-|TRBV19|-|TRBJ1-4
CASSYSAGAQEKLFF
TGTGCCAGTAGTTATTCTGCGGGGGCGCAGGAAAAACTGTTTTTT
>-|TRBV25-1|-|TRBJ2-2
CASSEFQISGELFF
TGTGCCAGCAGTGAATTTCAGATTTCCGGGGAGCTGTTTTTT
>-|TRBV2|-|TRBJ2-2
CASSEPGLWFHRAGSGELFF
TGTGCCAGCAGTGAACCCGGGTTGTGGTTTCACAGGGCAGGTTCCGGGGAGCTGTTTTTT
>-|TRBV27|-|TRBJ2-2
CASSSPHPSTGELFF
TGTGCCAGCAGTTCCCCTCACCCCAGCACCGGGGAGCTGTTTTTT
>-|TRBV6-5|-|TRBJ1-2
CASSYGSLTNYGYTF
TGTGCCAGCAGTTACGGCTCCTTGACTAACTATGGCTACACCTTC
>-|TRBV4-1|-|TRBJ1-5
CASSQELGQLNQPQHF
TGCGCCAGCAGCCAAGAGTTGGGGCAGCTCAATCAGCCCCAGCATTTT
>TRBD1|TRBV11-2|-|TRBJ2-7
CASSLVGTGGFVEQYF
TGTGCCAGCAGCTTAGTAGGGACAGGGGGCTTCGTAGAGCAGTACTTC
>TRBD2|TRBV7-6|once|TRBJ2-5
CASSFSGGDQETQYF
TGTGCCAGCAGCTTTAGCGGGGGGGACCAAGAGACCCAGTACTTC
>-|TRBV4-2|-|TRBJ2-1
CASSRTGPRVESYNEQFF
TGTGCCAGCAGCCGCACAGGCCCCAGGGTGGAATCCTACAATGAGCAGTTCTTC
>TRBD2|TRBV14|-|TRBJ2-2
CASSREIAGTTTNTGELFF
TGTGCCAGCAGCCGGGAAATAGCGGGGACTACGACGAACACCGGGGAGCTGTTTTTT
>-|TRBV7-7|-|TRBJ1-6
CASSPGLDSPLHF
TGTGCTAGCAGCCCAGGGCTTGACTCACCCCTCCACTTT
>TRBD2|TRBV2|-|TRBJ2-5
CATQSGVLDTETQYF
TGTGCCACACAGAGCGGGGTCCTTGACACAGAGACCCAGTACTTC
>TRBD2|TRBV5-4|-|TRBJ2-3
CASSLAAGPSTDTQYF
TGTGCCAGCAGCTTGGCAGCGGGGCCGAGCACAGATACGCAGTATTTT
>TRBD2|TRBV9|-|TRBJ2-7
CASSVGELAVYEQYF
TGTGCCAGCAGCGTAGGCGAACTAGCGGTTTACGAGCAGTACTTC
>-|TRBV6-1|-|TRBJ1-1
CASSEPGGTEAFF
TGTGCCAGCAGTGAGCCTGGCGGCACTGAAGCTTTCTTT
>-|TRBV27|-|TRBJ1-1
CASSLGTTSHGTEAFF
TGTGCCAGCAGTTTAGGTACTACGTCTCATGGCACTGAAGCTTTCTTT
>TRBD1|TRBV5-1|-|TRBJ2-2
CASFPRDRGPAGELFF
TGCGCCAGCTTCCCAAGGGACAGGGGGCCGGCCGGGGAGCTGTTTTTT
>TRBD1|TRBV18|-|TRBJ1-2
CASSPGQGYGYTF
TGTGCCAGCTCACCCGGACAGGGGTACGGCTACACCTTC
>-|TRBV25-1|-|TRBJ2-3
CASATWFDTQYF
TGTGCCAGCGCGACATGGTTTGATACGCAGTATTTT
>-|TRBV27|-|TRBJ2-7
CASSFSRGGEQYF
TGTGCCAGCAGTTTTTCTCGGGGAGGCGAGCAGTACTTC
>-|TRBV18|-|TRBJ2-7
CASSPEVWTYEQYF
TGTGCCAGCTCACCAGAGGTCTGGACCTACGAGCAGTACTTC
>TRBD1|TRBV6-5|-|TRBJ2-7
CASRPPGQGAYEQYF
TGTGCCAGCAGACCCCCGGGACAGGGGGCCTACGAGCAGTACTTC
>-|TRBV2|-|TRBJ2-7
CASRGAGYYEQYF
TGTGCCAGCAGAGGGGCGGGATACTACGAGCAGTACTTC
>TRBD1|TRBV5-1|few|TRBJ2-7
CASSLGTGFYEQYF
TGCGCCAGCAGCTTGGGGACAGGTTTCTACGAGCAGTACTTC
>-|TRBV12-1|-|TRBJ2-7
CASSPDRGGTF
TGTGCCAGCAGCCCGGACAGGGGAGGGACCTTC